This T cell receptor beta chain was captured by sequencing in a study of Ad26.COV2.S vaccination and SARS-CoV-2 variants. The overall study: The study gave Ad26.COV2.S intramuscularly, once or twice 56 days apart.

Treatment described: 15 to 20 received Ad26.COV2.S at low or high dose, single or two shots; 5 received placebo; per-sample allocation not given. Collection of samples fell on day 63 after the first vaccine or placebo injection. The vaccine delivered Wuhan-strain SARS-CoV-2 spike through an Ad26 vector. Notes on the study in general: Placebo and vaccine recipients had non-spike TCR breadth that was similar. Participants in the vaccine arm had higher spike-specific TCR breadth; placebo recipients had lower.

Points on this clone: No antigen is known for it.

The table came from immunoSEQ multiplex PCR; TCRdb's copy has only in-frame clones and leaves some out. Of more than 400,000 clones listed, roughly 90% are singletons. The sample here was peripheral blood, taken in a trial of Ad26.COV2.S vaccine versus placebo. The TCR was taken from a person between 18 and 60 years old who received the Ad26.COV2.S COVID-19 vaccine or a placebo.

Here the CDR3 reads CASSEGLGQETQYF. The CDR3 nucleotides are TGTGCCAGCTCAGAGGGACTAGGACAAGAGACCCAGTACTTC. The rearrangement joins TRBV18 to TRBJ2-5, with 8 bases fitting TRBD2. V lost 5 bases to trimming and J lost 2 bases; unmatched junction nucleotides: 4. Germline CDR1 is KGHSH and CDR2 is LQKENI. CDR3 length: 14 amino acids.